These T cell receptor beta chains were read from a single sample in a study of blood T cell repertoires in COVID-19. Clones were read by immunoSEQ multiplex PCR, and TCRdb kept only the in-frame ones, dropping some. This sample carries approximately 140,000 clones, roughly 78% of them seen once, and the ten largest clones take less than 4.5%. Sequenced input: peripheral blood. The receptors stem from a man in his sixties with acute or convalescent COVID-19. CDR3s include the opening cysteine and the closing phenylalanine or tryptophan. D genes are given only for firm matches. For some rows the clone size is stated as once, few or many, or as a class when expanded; others skip it.

v_call,clone_size,d_call,j_call,cdr3_aa,cdr3_nt
TRBV3-1/TRBV3-2,once,-,TRBJ1-2,CASAGDVGPYGYTF,TGTGCCAGCGCGGGGGACGTTGGCCCCTATGGCTACACCTTC
TRBV25-1,once,-,TRBJ1-2,CASSGGGGSRYTF,TGTGCCAGCAGTGGGGGAGGAGGAAGTCGCTACACCTTC
TRBV14,-,-,TRBJ1-4,CASSRPTGYEKLFF,TGTGCCAGCAGCCGACCCACAGGGTATGAAAAACTGTTTTTT
TRBV11-1,-,TRBD1,TRBJ1-1,CASSLGPGQGTTEAFF,TGTGCCAGCAGCTTAGGACCGGGACAGGGGACCACTGAAGCTTTCTTT
TRBV30,-,TRBD1,TRBJ1-3,CAWNGQDSGNTIYF,TGTGCCTGGAACGGACAGGACTCTGGAAACACCATATATTTT
TRBV7-6,-,-,TRBJ1-6,CASSSATGLQNSPLHF,TGTGCCAGCAGCTCAGCGACAGGTCTCCAAAATTCACCCCTCCACTTT
TRBV4-3,-,-,TRBJ2-3,CASSHGEERVTDTQYF,TGCGCCAGCAGCCATGGAGAGGAGAGGGTCACAGATACGCAGTATTTT
TRBV9,-,-,TRBJ2-1,CASSVVQNSYNEQFF,TGTGCCAGCAGCGTAGTCCAGAACTCCTACAATGAGCAGTTCTTC
TRBV3-1/TRBV3-2,-,-,TRBJ1-2,CASSQPPGSTF,TGTGCCAGCAGCCAGCCCCCCGGGTCAACCTTC
TRBV5-4,-,TRBD1,TRBJ2-1,CASSPQGDYNEQFF,TGTGCCAGCAGCCCTCAGGGGGACTACAATGAGCAGTTCTTC
TRBV10-3,-,-,TRBJ1-5,CAISGSDNSNQPQHF,TGTGCCATCAGTGGGTCGGACAATAGCAATCAGCCCCAGCATTTT
TRBV5-1,-,TRBD2,TRBJ2-2,CASSLESGINTGELFF,TGCGCCAGCAGCTTGGAAAGCGGGATCAACACCGGGGAGCTGTTTTTT
TRBV7-7,-,TRBD1,TRBJ2-5,CASSLGTAQETQYF,TGTGCTAGCAGCTTAGGGACAGCCCAAGAGACCCAGTACTTC
TRBV7-2,-,TRBD1,TRBJ2-7,CASSRDRGQEEQYF,TGTGCCAGCAGCCGGGACAGGGGGCAAGAGGAGCAGTACTTC
TRBV7-9,-,-,TRBJ1-1,CASSLTSPLPEAFF,TGTGCCAGCAGCTTAACTTCGCCACTTCCAGAAGCTTTCTTT
TRBV29-1,-,-,TRBJ2-7,CSVEGPGQYF,TGCAGCGTTGAGGGGCCTGGGCAGTACTTC
TRBV2,-,-,TRBJ2-7,CASSVAGNEQYF,TGTGCCAGCAGTGTGGCGGGGAACGAGCAGTACTTC
TRBV7-2,-,-,TRBJ1-1,CASSLGQRNTEAFF,TGTGCCAGCAGCTTAGGCCAGCGGAACACTGAAGCTTTCTTT
TRBV6-6,-,-,TRBJ1-5,CASSYTGQPQHF,TGTGCCAGCAGTTACACAGGTCAGCCCCAGCATTTT
TRBV28,-,TRBD1,TRBJ1-5,CASSHPLGQGALGQPQHF,TGTGCCAGCAGCCACCCCTTAGGACAGGGGGCGCTGGGACAGCCCCAGCATTTT
TRBV6-2/TRBV6-3,-,-,TRBJ2-5,CASSYFKETQYF,TGTGCCAGCAGTTACTTCAAAGAGACCCAGTACTTC
TRBV2,once,TRBD1,TRBJ1-1,CASSIRAGTGGRRTEAFF,TGTGCCAGCAGTATAAGAGCCGGGACAGGGGGGCGGCGGACTGAAGCTTTCTTT
TRBV27,-,TRBD2,TRBJ2-3,CASSLWGSGWDTDTQYF,TGTGCCAGCAGTCTGTGGGGTAGCGGGTGGGACACAGATACGCAGTATTTT
TRBV19,-,-,TRBJ1-4,CASQLTGVGTRNEKLFF,TGTGCCAGCCAATTAACCGGAGTCGGGACTCGGAATGAAAAACTGTTTTTT
TRBV30,-,-,TRBJ2-7,CAWSSGGGYMEQYF,TGTGCCTGGAGCTCTGGGGGCGGGTATATGGAGCAGTACTTC